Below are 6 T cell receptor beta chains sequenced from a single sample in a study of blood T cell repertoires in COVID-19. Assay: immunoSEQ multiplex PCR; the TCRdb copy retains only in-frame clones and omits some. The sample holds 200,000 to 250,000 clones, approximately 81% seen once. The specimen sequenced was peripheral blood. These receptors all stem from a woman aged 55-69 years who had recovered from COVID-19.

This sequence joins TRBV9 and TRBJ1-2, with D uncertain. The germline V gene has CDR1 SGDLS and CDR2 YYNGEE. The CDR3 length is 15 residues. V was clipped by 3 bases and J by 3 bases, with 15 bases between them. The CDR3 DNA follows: TGTGCCAGCAGCGAAGAAGCGGAAGACGACTATGGCTACACCTTC. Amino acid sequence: CASSEEAEDDYGYTF.

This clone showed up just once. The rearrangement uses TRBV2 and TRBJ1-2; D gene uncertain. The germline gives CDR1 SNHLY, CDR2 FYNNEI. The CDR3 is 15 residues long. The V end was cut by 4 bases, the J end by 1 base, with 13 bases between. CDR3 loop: CASSAGVKLNYGYTF. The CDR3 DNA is TGTGCCAGCAGTGCCGGGGTCAAACTTAACTATGGCTACACCTTC.

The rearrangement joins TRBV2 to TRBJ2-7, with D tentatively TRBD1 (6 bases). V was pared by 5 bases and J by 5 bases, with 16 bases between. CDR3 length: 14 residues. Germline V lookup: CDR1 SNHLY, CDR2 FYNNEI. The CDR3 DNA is TGTGCCAGCAGTTCAGGGCAGGGGAGCCACGAGCAGTACTTC. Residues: CASSSGQGSHEQYF.

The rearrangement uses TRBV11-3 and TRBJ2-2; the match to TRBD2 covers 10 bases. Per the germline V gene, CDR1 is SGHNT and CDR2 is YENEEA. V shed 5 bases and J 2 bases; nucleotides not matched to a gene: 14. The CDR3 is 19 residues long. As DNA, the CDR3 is TGTGCCAGCAGCCCGACCCCTAGCGGGGGCTTCCCTAACACCGGGGAGCTGTTTTTT. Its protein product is CASSPTPSGGFPNTGELFF.

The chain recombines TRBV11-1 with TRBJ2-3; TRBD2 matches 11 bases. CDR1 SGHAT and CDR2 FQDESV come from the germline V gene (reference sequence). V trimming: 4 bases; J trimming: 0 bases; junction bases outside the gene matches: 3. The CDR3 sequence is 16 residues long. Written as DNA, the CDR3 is TGTGCCAGCAGCTCCGGGACTAGCGGCAGCACAGATACGCAGTATTTT. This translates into CASSSGTSGSTDTQYF. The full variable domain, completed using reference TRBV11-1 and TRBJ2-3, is EAEVAQSPRYKITEKSQAVAFWCDPISGHATLYWYRQILGQGPELLVQFQDESVVDDSQLPKDRFSAERLKGVDSTLKIQPAELGDSAMYLCASSSGTSGSTDTQYFGPGTRLTVL.

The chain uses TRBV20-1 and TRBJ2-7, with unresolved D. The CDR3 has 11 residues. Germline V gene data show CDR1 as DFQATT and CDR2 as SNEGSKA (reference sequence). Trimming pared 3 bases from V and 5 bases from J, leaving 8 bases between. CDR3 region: CSASWHHEQYF. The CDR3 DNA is TGCAGTGCTAGCTGGCACCACGAGCAGTACTTC.